The clone carrying this T cell receptor (beta chain) has more than one count but fewer than ten. Germline CDR1 MGHDK, CDR2 SYGVNS. Trimming stripped 0 bases from V and 8 bases from J, with 14 bases between. The CDR3 extends over 16 amino acids. These data belong to a study of T cell repertoires in cytomegalovirus infection. TCRdb re-derived calls from the reads in MiXCR, one entry per CDR3 protein. Here the sample spans some 180,000 distinct CDR3 sequences, about 18% being singletons. The clonotype was recovered from a human donor in good health (CMV status not recorded). Some clones in this sample may be carry-over from other donors' samples. V and J are TRBV25-1 and TRBJ1-6; D perhaps matches TRBD1 (5 bases). Sequencing was carried out using CD8+ T cells from PBMCs. The DNA for the CDR3 is TGTGCCAGCAGTGAATACACGGGACTTATGCATTCACCCCTCCACTTT. It encodes CASSEYTGLMHSPLHF.